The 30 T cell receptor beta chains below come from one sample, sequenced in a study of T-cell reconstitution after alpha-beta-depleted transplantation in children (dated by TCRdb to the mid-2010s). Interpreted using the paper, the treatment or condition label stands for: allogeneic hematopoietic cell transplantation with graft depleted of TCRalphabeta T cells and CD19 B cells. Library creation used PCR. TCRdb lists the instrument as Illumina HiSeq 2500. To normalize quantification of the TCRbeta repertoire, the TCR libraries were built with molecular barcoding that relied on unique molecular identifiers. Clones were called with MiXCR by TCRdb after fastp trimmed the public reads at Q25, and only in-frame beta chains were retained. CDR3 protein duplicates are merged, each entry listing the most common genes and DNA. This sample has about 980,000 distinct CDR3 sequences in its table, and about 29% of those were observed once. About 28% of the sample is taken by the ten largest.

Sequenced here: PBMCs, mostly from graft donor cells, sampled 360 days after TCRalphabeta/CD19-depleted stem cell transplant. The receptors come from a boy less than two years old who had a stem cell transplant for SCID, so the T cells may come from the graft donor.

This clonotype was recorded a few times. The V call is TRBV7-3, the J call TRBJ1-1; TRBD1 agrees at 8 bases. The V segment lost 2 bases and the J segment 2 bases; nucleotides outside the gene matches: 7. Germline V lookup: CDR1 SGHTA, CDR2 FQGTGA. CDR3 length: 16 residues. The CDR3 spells CASSLLRTGLNTEAFF. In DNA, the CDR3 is TGTGCCAGCAGCTTACTCAGGACAGGGCTCAACACTGAAGCTTTCTTT.

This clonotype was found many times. The CDR3 loop reads CASSSDRGNTEAFF. In nucleotides, the CDR3 is TGTGCCAGCAGTTCCGACAGGGGGAACACTGAAGCTTTCTTT. This sequence joins TRBV12-3 or TRBV12-4 and TRBJ1-1; 8 positions match TRBD1. The V and J ends lost 4 bases and 1 base, in that order; junction bases with no gene match: 2. This CDR3 contains 14 residues.

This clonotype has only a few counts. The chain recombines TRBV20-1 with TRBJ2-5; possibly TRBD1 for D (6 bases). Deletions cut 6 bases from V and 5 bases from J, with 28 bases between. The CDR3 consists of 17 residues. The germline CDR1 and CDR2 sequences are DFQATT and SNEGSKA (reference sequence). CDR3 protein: CSARGRDKVSERETQYF. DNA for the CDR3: TGCAGTGCCCGAGGCCGGGACAAGGTTTCGGAACGGGAGACCCAGTACTTC.

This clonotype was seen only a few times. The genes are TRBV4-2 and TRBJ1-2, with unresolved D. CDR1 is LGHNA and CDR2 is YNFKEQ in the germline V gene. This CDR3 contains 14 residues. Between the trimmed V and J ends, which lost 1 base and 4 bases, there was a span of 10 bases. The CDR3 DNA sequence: TGTGCCAGCAGCCAAGGAGGCACTCCCTATGGCTACACCTTC. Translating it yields CASSQGGTPYGYTF.

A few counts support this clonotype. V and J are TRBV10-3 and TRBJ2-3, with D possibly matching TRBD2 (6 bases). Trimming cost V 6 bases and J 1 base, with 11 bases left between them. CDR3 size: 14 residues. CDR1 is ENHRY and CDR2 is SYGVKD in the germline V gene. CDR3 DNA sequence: TGTGCCATCAGGTCCTGGGGGGGCACAGATACGCAGTATTTT. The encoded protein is CAIRSWGGTDTQYF.

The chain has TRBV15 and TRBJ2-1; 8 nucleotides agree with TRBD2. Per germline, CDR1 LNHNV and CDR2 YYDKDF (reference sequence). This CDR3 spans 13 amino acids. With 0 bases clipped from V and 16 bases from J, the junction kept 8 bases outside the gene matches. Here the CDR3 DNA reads TGTGCCACCAGCAGAGATATGGGACTAGGGGCCTTCTTC. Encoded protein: CATSRDMGLGAFF.

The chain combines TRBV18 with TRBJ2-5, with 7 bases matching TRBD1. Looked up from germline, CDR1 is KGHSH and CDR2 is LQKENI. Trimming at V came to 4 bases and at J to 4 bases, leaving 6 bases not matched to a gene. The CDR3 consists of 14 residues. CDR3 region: CASSQGQRGETQYF. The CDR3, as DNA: TGTGCCAGCTCACAGGGACAGAGGGGAGAGACCCAGTACTTC.

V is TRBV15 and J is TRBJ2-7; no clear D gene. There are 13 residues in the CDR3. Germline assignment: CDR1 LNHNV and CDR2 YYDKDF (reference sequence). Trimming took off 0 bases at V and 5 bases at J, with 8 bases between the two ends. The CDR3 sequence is CATSRDAGHEQYF. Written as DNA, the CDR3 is TGTGCCACCAGCAGAGATGCCGGGCACGAGCAGTACTTC. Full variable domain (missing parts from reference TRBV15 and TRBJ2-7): DAMVIQNPRYQVTQFGKPVTLSCSQTLNHNVMYWYQQKSSQAPKLLFHYYDKDFNNEADTPDNFQSRRPNTSFCFLDIRSPGLGDTAMYLCATSRDAGHEQYFGPGTRLTVT.

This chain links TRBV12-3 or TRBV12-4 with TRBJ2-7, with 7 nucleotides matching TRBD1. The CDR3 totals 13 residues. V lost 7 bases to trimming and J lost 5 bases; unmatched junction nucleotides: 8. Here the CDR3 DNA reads TGTGCCAGCACCCAAGCCGACAGGGACGAGCAGTACTTC. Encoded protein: CASTQADRDEQYF.

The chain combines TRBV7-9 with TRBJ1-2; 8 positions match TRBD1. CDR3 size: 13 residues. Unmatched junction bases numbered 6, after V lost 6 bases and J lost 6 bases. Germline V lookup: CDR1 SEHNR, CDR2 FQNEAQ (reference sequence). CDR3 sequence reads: CASSSRTGHGYTF. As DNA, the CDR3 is TGTGCCAGCAGTTCCCGGACAGGGCATGGCTACACCTTC.

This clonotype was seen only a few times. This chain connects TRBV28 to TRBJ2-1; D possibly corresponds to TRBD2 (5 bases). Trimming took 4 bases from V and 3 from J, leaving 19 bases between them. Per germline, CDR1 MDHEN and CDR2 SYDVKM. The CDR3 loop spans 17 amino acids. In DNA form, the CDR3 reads TGTGCCAGCAGTTCCCATACCCCTACGGGGAACTACAATGAGCAGTTCTTC. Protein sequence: CASSSHTPTGNYNEQFF. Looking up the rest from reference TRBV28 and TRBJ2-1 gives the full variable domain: DVKVTQSSRYLVKRTGEKVFLECVQDMDHENMFWYRQDPGLGLRLIYFSYDVKMKEKGDIPEGYSVSREKKERFSLILESASTNQTSMYLCASSSHTPTGNYNEQFFGPGTRLTVL.

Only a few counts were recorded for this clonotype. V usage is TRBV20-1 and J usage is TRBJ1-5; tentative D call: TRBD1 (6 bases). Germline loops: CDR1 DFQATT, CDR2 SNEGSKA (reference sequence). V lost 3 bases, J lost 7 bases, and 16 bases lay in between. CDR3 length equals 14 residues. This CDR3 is CSASFGGGGQPQHF. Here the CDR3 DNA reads TGCAGTGCTAGCTTTGGGGGGGGCGGACAGCCCCAGCATTTT.

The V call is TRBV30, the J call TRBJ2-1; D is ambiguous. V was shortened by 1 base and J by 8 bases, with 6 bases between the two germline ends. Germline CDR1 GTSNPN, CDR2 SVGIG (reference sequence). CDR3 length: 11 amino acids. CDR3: CAWSELDEQFF. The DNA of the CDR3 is TGTGCCTGGAGTGAGCTCGATGAGCAGTTCTTC. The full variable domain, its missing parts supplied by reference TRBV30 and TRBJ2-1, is SQTIHQWPATLVQPVGSPLSLECTVEGTSNPNLYWYRQAAGRGLQLLFYSVGIGQISSEVPQNLSASRPQDRQFILSSKKLLLSDSGFYLCAWSELDEQFFGPGTRLTVL.

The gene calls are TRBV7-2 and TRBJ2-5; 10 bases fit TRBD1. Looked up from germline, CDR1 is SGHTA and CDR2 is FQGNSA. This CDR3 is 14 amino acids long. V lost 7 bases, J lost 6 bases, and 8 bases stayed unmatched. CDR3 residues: CASKPGQGRQTQYF. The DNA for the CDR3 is TGTGCCAGCAAACCGGGACAGGGGCGCCAGACCCAGTACTTC.

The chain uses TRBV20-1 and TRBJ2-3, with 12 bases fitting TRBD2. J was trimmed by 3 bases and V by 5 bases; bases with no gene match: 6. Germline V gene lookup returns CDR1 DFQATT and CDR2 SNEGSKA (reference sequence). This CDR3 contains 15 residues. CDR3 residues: CSAAGTSGSTDTQYF. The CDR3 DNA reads TGCAGTGCTGCCGGGACTAGCGGGTCTACAGATACGCAGTATTTT.

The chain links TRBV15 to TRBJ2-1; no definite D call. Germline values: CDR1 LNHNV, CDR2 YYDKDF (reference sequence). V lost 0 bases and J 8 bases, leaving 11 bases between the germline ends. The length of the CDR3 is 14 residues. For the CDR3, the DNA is TGTGCCACCAGCAGAGAACCATCCCTCGATGAGCAGTTCTTC. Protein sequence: CATSREPSLDEQFF.

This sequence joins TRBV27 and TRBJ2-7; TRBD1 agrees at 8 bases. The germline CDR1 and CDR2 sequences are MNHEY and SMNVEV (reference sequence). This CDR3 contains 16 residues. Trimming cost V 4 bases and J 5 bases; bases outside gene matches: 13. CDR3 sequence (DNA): TGTGCCAGCAGTTCCGCCCCGGACAGGGTGGGGGACGAGCAGTACTTC. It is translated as CASSSAPDRVGDEQYF.

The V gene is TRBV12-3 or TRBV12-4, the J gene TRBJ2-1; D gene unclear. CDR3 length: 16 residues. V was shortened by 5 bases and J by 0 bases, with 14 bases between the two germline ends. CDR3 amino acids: CASSPYHLSSYNEQFF. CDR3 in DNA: TGTGCCAGCAGTCCCTACCATTTGAGCTCCTACAATGAGCAGTTCTTC.

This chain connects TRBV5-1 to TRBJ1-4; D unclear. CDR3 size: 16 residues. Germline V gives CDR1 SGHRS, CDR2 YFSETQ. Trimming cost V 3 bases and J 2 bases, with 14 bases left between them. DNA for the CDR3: TGCGCCAGCAGCTCCCTCCTAGGTCCGACTAATGAAAAACTGTTTTTT. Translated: CASSSLLGPTNEKLFF.

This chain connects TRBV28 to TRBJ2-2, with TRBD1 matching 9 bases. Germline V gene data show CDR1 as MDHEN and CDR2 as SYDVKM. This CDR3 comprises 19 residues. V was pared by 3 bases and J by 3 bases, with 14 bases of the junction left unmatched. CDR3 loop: CASSFPSAGQGTHTGELFF. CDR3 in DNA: TGTGCCAGCAGTTTCCCCTCTGCGGGACAGGGTACGCACACCGGGGAGCTGTTTTTT.

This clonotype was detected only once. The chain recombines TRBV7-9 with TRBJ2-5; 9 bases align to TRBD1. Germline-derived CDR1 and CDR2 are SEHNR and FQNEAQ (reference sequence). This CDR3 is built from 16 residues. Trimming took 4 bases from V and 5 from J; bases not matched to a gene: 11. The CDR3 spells CASSYRRTGVVETQYF. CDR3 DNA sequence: TGTGCCAGCAGCTACCGGAGGACAGGGGTTGTGGAGACCCAGTACTTC.

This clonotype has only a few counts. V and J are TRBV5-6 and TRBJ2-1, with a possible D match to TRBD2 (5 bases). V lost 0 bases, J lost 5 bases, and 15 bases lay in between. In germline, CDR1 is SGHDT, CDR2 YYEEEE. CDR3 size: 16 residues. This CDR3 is CASSLVVVALNNEQFF. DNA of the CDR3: TGTGCCAGCAGCTTGGTTGTGGTAGCGCTCAACAATGAGCAGTTCTTC.

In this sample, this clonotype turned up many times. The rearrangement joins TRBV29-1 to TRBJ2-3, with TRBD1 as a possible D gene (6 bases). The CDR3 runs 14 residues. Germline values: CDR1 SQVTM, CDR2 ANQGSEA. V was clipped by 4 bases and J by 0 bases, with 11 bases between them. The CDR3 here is CSVVGQGSTDTQYF. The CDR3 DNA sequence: TGCAGCGTTGTAGGGCAGGGGAGCACAGATACGCAGTATTTT.

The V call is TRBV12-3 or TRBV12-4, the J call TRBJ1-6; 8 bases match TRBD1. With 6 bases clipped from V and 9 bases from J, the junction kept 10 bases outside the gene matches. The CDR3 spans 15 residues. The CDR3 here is CASRLQGESFSPLHF. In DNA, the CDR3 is TGTGCCAGCAGGCTACAGGGGGAAAGCTTTTCACCCCTCCACTTT.

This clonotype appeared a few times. For the CDR3, the DNA is TGTGCCAGCAGAGGGGACAGGGCCTCCTACAATGAGCAGTTCTTC. Residues: CASRGDRASYNEQFF. The chain is built from TRBV2 and TRBJ2-1, with 9 bases lining up with TRBD1. V lost 6 bases to trimming and J lost 0 bases; unmatched junction nucleotides: 3. The length of the CDR3 is 15 residues. Germline V CDR1 and CDR2: SNHLY, FYNNEI. Using reference TRBV2 and TRBJ2-1 for the parts outside the CDR3, the full variable domain is EPEVTQTPSHQVTQMGQEVILRCVPISNHLYFYWYRQILGQKVEFLVSFYNNEISEKSEIFDDQFSVERPDGSNFTLKIRSTKLEDSAMYFCASRGDRASYNEQFFGPGTRLTVL.

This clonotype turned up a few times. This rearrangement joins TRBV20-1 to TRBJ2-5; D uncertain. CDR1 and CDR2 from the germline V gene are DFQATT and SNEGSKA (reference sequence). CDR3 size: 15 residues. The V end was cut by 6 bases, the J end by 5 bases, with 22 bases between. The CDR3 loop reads CSATSPLFGGETQYF. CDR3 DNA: TGCAGTGCCACTTCTCCTCTATTCGGTGGGGAGACCCAGTACTTC.

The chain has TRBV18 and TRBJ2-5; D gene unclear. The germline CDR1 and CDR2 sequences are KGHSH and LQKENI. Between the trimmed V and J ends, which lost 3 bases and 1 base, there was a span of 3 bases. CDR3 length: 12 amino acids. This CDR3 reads CASSPIQETQYF. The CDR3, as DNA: TGTGCCAGCTCACCCATCCAAGAGACCCAGTACTTC.

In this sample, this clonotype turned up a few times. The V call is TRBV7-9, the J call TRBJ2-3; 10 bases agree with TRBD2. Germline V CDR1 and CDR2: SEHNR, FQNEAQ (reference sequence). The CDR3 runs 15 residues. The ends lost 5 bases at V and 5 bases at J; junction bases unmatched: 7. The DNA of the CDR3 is TGTGCCAGCAGCAGAGACCGACTAGCGGGAGATACGCAGTATTTT. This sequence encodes CASSRDRLAGDTQYF.

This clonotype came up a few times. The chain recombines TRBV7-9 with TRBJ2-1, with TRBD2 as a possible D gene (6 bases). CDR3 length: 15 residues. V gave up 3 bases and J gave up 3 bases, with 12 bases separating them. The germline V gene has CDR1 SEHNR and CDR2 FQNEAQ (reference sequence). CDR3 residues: CASSLPRDNYNEQFF. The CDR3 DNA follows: TGTGCCAGCAGCTTGCCGCGGGATAACTACAATGAGCAGTTCTTC.

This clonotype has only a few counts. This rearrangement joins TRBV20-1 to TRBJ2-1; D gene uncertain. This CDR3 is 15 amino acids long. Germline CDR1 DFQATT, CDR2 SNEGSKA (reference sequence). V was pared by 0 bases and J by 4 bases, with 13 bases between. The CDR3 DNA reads TGCAGTGCTAGAGAGGATGCCGGGTTATACAATGAGCAGTTCTTC. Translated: CSAREDAGLYNEQFF.